This T cell receptor (beta chain) stems from a study of T cells in Graves' hyperthyroidism and ophthalmopathy. Uncontrolled infection, other autoimmune disease, pregnancy or lactation disqualified patients from enrolment. Clinical symptoms, serum thyroxine and TRAb, thyroid ultrasound and orbital computed tomography together formed the diagnostic basis. The CDR3 regions of TCR beta were amplified from RNA transcripts. HTBI primers were employed in a first-round RT-PCR of the TCR CDR3. TCRdb called the multiplex PCR reads again in MiXCR, with one record for every CDR3 protein. The data show 490,000 or so distinct CDR3 sequences, with 46% seen just once and roughly 45% held by the top ten. Note on this clonotype: As yet, its antigen is unknown.

General observations from the study: Most clonotypes expanded in thyroid above 0.001 were likewise present in blood. Ophthalmopathy was separated from stable hyperthyroidism by a 13 V-J model.

The V gene's germline CDR1 is SGHAT and CDR2 FQDESV (reference sequence). This CDR3 contains 13 residues. Trimming at V came to 8 bases and at J to 4 bases, leaving 4 bases not matched to a gene. Specimen: peripheral blood or thyroid tissue (not recorded which). The clonotype was recovered from an adult woman with Graves' disease, either hyperthyroidism or ophthalmopathy (not recorded which). The J gene is TRBJ2-7, the V gene TRBV11-1; 11 bases map to TRBD2. CDR3 nucleotides: TGTGCCAGCGGGCTAGCGGGGGGATACGAGCAGTACTTC. Amino acid sequence: CASGLAGGYEQYF.